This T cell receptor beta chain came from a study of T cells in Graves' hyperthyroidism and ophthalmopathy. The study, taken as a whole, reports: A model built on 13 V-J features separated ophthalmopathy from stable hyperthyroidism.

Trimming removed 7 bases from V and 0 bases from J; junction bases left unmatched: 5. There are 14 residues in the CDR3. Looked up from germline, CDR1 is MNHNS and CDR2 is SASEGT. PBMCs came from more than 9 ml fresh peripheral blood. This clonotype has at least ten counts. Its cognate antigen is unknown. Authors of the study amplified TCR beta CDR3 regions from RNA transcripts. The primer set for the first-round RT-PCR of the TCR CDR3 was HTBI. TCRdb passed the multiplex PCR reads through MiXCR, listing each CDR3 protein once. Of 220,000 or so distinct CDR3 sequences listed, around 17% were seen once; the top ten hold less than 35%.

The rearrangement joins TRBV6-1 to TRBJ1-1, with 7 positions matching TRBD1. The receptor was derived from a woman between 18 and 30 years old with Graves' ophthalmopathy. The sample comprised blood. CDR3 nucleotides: TGTGCCAGCACTTCGGGACAGTTGAACACTGAAGCTTTCTTT. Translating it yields CASTSGQLNTEAFF.